The clone carrying this TCR beta chain was counted only a few times. Its antigen is not known. 13 Jbeta primers and 60 Vbeta primers were used for the PCR. Only in-frame clones appear in the TCRdb table, and some are missing; sequencing was by immunoSEQ multiplex PCR. Counted here are some 100,000 clones, roughly 60% occurring once; the ten biggest clones make up around 5.5%. This sample is drawn from a study of cytomegalovirus exposure and HLA in healthy donors. Study as a whole: Falling in the Caucasian-associated ancestry cluster were approximately 84% of approximately 410 genotyped donors.

General observations from the study: Per a later analysis, HLA-associated TCR beta chains showed more clonal expansion than other, equally common TCR beta chains.

The sample consisted of PBMCs. This receptor was identified in a woman in her 30s in good health and CMV-seropositive.

Here the CDR3 DNA reads TGTGCCAGCTTCAAGCCGGGGACCGGGGAGCTGTTTTTT. Translation gives CASFKPGTGELFF. The V gene is TRBV7-2, the J gene TRBJ2-2, with a possible D match to TRBD2 (5 bases). The CDR3 sequence is 13 residues long. Trimming took 8 bases from V and 5 from J, leaving 12 bases between them. Germline CDR1 is SGHTA and CDR2 is FQGNSA.